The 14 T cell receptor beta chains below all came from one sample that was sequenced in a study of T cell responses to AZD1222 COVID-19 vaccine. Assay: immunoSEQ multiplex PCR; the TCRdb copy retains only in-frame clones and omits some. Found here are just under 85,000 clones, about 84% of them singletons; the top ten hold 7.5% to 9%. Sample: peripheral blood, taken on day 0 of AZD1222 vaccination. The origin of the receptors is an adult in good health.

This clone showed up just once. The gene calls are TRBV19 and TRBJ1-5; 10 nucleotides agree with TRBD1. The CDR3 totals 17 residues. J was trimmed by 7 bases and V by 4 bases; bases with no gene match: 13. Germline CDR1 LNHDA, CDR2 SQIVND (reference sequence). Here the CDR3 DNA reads TGTGCCAGTAGTACTCCCCGGGGGACAGGGGTTGAGCAGCCCCAGCATTTT. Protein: CASSTPRGTGVEQPQHF.

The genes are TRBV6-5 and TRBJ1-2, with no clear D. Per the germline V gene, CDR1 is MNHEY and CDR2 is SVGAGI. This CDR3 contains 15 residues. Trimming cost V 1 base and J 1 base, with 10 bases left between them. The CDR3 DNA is TGTGCCAGCAGTTACTACCCCCCCCGTAACTATGGCTACACCTTC. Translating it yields CASSYYPPRNYGYTF.

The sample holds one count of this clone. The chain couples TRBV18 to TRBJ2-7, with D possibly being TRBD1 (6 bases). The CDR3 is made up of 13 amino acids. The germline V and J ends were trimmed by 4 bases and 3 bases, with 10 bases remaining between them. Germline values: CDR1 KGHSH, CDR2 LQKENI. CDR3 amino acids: CASSRRQDYEQYF. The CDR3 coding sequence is TGTGCCAGCTCACGTCGACAGGACTACGAGCAGTACTTC.

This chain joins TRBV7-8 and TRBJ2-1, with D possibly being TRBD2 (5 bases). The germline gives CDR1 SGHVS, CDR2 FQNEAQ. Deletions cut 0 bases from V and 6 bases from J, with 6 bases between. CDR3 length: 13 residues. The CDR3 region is CASSLAGLNEQFF. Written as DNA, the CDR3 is TGTGCCAGCAGCTTAGCCGGACTCAATGAGCAGTTCTTC.

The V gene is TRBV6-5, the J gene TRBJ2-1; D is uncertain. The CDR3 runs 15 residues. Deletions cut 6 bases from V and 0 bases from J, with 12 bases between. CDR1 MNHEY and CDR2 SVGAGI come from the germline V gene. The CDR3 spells CASRAEKFSYNEQFF. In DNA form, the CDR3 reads TGTGCCAGCAGGGCCGAAAAATTCTCCTACAATGAGCAGTTCTTC.

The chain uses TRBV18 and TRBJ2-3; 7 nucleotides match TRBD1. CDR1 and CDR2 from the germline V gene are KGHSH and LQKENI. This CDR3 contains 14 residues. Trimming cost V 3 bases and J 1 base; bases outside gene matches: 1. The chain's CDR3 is CASSPGQGTDTQYF. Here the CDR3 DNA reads TGTGCCAGCTCACCTGGACAGGGCACAGATACGCAGTATTTT.

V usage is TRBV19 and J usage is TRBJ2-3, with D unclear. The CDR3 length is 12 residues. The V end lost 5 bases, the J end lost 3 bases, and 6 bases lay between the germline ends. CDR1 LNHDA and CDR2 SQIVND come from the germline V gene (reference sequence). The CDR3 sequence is CASSESTDTQYF. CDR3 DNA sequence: TGTGCCAGTAGTGAATCTACAGATACGCAGTATTTT.

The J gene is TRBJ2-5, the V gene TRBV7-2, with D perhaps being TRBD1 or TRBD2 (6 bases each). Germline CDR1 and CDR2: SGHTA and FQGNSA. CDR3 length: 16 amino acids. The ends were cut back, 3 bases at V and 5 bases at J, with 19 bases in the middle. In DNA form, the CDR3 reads TGTGCCAGCAGCTTCCCCTTAATCGGGGGCCAGGAGACCCAGTACTTC. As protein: CASSFPLIGGQETQYF.

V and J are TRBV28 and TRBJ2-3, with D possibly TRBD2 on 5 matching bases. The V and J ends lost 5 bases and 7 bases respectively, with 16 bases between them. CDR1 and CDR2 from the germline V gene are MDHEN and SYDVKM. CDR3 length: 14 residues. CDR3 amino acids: CASSLLRTRNTQYF. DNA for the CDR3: TGTGCCAGCAGTCTACTGCGGACTCGGAATACGCAGTATTTT.

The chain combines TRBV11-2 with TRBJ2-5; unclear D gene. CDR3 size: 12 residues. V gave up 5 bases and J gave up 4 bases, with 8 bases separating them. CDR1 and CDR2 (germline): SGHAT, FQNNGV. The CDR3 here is CASSPTRETQYF. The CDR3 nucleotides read TGTGCCAGCAGCCCGACCCGAGAGACCCAGTACTTC.

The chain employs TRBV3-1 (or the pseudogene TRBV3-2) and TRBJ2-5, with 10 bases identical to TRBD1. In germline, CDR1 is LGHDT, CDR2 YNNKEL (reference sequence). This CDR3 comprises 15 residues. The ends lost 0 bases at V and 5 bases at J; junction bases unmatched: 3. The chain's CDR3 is CASSQDDRGRETQYF. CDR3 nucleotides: TGTGCCAGCAGCCAAGACGACAGGGGGCGGGAGACCCAGTACTTC.

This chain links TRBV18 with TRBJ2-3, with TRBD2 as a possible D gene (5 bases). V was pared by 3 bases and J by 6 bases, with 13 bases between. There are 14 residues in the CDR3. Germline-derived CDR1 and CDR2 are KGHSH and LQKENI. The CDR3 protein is CASSPGQEADTQYF. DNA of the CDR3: TGTGCCAGCTCACCCGGGCAGGAGGCGGATACGCAGTATTTT.

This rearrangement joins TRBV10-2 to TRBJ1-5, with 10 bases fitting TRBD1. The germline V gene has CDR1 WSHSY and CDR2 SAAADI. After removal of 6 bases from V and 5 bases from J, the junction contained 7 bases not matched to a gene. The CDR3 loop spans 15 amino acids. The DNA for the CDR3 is TGCGCCAGCAGCCCAGGGGACAGGGGCTATCAGCCCCAGCATTTT. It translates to CASSPGDRGYQPQHF.

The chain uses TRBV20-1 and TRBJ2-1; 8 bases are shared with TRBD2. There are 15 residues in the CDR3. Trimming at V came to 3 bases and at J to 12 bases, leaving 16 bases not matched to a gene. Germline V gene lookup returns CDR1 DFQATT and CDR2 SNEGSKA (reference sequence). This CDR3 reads CSASLQRESRGGQFF. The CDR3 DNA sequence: TGCAGTGCTAGTCTCCAGCGGGAGTCCAGAGGGGGGCAGTTCTTC.